These 20 T cell receptor beta chains originate from one sample sequenced in a study of CD8+ T cells in alopecia areata (dated by TCRdb to between 2018 and 2020). The library was generated by the immunoSEQ multiplex PCR assay. RNA was extracted from all samples and reverse transcribed into cDNA as template for TCR sequencing. TCRdb holds this immuneACCESS table with in-frame rearrangements only. Some clones are missing; in checked studies, unresolved V genes explain under half, and the rest has no known cause. The sample records about 200,000 clones, 50% to 70% of which are singletons. The leading ten clones occupy 1.3% of the sample. The sample's treatment or condition label, decoded: oral pan-JAK inhibitor, 5-10 mg twice daily. Sequences were derived from CD4+ T cells sorted from blood, sampled around week 47, from a patient treated with tofacitinib. The receptors originated from a human donor with alopecia areata.

The rearrangement joins TRBV5-1 to TRBJ2-5; TRBD1 aligns across 9 bases. Trimming removed 4 bases from V and 5 bases from J; junction bases left unmatched: 3. The CDR3 length is 13 residues. The germline gives CDR1 SGHRS, CDR2 YFSETQ. CDR3 nucleotides: TGCGCCAGCAGCCATACAGGGGGCGAGACCCAGTACTTC. Translating it yields CASSHTGGETQYF.

The chain combines TRBV5-1 with TRBJ2-7; TRBD2 might be the D (6 bases). The CDR3 has 13 amino acids. CDR1 and CDR2 from the germline V gene are SGHRS and YFSETQ. The V end lost 2 bases, the J end lost 3 bases, and 9 bases lay between the germline ends. The CDR3 DNA is TGCGCCAGCAGCTTTCCGGAGGGCTACGAGCAGTACTTC. Translated: CASSFPEGYEQYF.

The chain has TRBV7-8 and TRBJ2-7; D gene uncertain. This CDR3 is built from 14 residues. V lost 1 base to trimming and J lost 2 bases, with 9 bases between them. Germline CDR1 is SGHVS and CDR2 is FQNEAQ. The chain's CDR3 is CASSLDHTTYEQYF. As DNA, the CDR3 is TGTGCCAGCAGCTTAGATCACACAACCTACGAGCAGTACTTC.

The gene calls are TRBV29-1 and TRBJ2-1; tentatively, D is TRBD1 (5 bases). The length of the CDR3 is 14 residues. In germline, CDR1 is SQVTM, CDR2 ANQGSEA. Trimming removed 7 bases from V and 10 bases from J, with 23 bases in between. The CDR3 DNA sequence: TGCAGCGCCGAGGCGGTTTTGGGGCAGCAGGAGCAGTTCTTC. It is translated as CSAEAVLGQQEQFF.

The gene calls are TRBV30 and TRBJ2-7, with D maybe TRBD2 (5 bases). The germline CDR1 and CDR2 sequences are GTSNPN and SVGIG (reference sequence). Trimming shortened V by 2 bases and J by 7 bases, and 9 bases separated the two germline ends. This CDR3 has 11 amino acids. The CDR3 bases are TGTGCCTGGAGTTCTTTAGCGGAGCAGTACTTC. Protein product: CAWSSLAEQYF.

This chain links TRBV5-1 with TRBJ2-1; the D call may be TRBD1 or TRBD2 (5 bases each). The CDR3 totals 14 residues. Germline CDR1 is SGHRS and CDR2 is YFSETQ. V was shortened by 0 bases and J by 10 bases, with 14 bases between the two germline ends. This CDR3 is CASSLARGFLEQFF. The CDR3 DNA sequence: TGCGCCAGCAGCTTGGCCCGGGGCTTCCTGGAGCAGTTCTTC.

This clone is classed as medium-sized (0.01 to 0.1%). The V call is TRBV7-2, the J call TRBJ2-3; 9 bases line up with TRBD1. The germline CDR1 and CDR2 sequences are SGHTA and FQGNSA. The CDR3 loop spans 15 amino acids. Germline trimming cut 5 bases from V and 1 base from J; bases unmatched to any gene: 4. The CDR3 reads CASSQNRGRTDTQYF. The CDR3 nucleotides are TGTGCCAGCAGCCAAAACAGGGGGCGCACAGATACGCAGTATTTT.

The CDR3 DNA sequence: TGTGCCAGCAGTTACCGGGACAGGGTGGAGACCGGGGAGCTGTTTTTT. Residues: CASSYRDRVETGELFF. The rearrangement uses TRBV6-5 and TRBJ2-2; the match to TRBD1 covers 9 bases. V gave up 2 bases and J gave up 5 bases; unmatched junction bases: 6. This CDR3 comprises 16 residues. CDR1 and CDR2 (germline): MNHEY, SVGAGI.

This sequence joins TRBV11-3 and TRBJ2-7; no reliable D call. V was trimmed by 5 bases and J by 2 bases, leaving 10 bases between them. Germline CDR1 is SGHNT and CDR2 is YENEEA. This CDR3 spans 13 amino acids. The DNA for the CDR3 is TGTGCCAGCAGCCAAGCCCCTACCTACGAGCAGTACTTC. As protein: CASSQAPTYEQYF.

With respect to this clone: The germline gene is not matched at one end of the junction; a read error may be the cause. The chain couples TRBV15 to TRBJ2-1; D might be TRBD1 or TRBD2, each matching 6 bases. Germline values: CDR1 LNHNV, CDR2 YYDKDF (reference sequence). The CDR3 is 15 residues long. As DNA, the CDR3 is TGTGCCACCGGCAGAGAGGGGGGTTCCTACAATGAGCAGTTCTTC. Translating gives CATGREGGSYNEQFF.

The rearrangement links TRBV11-2 to TRBJ2-1, with no clear D. Looked up from germline, CDR1 is SGHAT and CDR2 is FQNNGV. The CDR3 has 13 residues. V was trimmed by 6 bases and J by 0 bases, leaving 6 bases between them. CDR3 residues: CASRRASYNEQFF. The CDR3 DNA reads as TGTGCCAGCAGAAGGGCCTCCTACAATGAGCAGTTCTTC. Based on the CDR3 plus reference TRBV11-2 and TRBJ2-1, the full variable domain is EAGVAQSPRYKIIEKRQSVAFWCNPISGHATLYWYQQILGQGPKLLIQFQNNGVVDDSQLPKDRFSAERLKGVDSTLKIQPAKLEDSAVYLCASRRASYNEQFFGPGTRLTVL.

The V gene is TRBV29-1, the J gene TRBJ2-1; 7 positions match TRBD2. CDR3 length: 15 residues. The ends lost 2 bases at V and 9 bases at J; junction bases unmatched: 13. The germline V gene encodes CDR1 SQVTM and CDR2 ANQGSEA. The CDR3 loop reads CSVENLYGGEGEQFF. In DNA, the CDR3 is TGCAGCGTTGAAAACCTCTACGGCGGGGAGGGTGAGCAGTTCTTC.

The V call is TRBV15, the J call TRBJ2-5; D remains unclear. V was cut by 1 base and J by 5 bases, with 11 bases left in between. The CDR3 is 14 amino acids. CDR1 LNHNV and CDR2 YYDKDF come from the germline V gene (reference sequence). CDR3 bases: TGTGCCACCAGCAGAGTAACCATGGCGGAGACCCAGTACTTC. This gives the protein CATSRVTMAETQYF.

The gene calls are TRBV7-9 and TRBJ2-7, with a weak D call TRBD2 (5 bases). The germline gives CDR1 SEHNR, CDR2 FQNEAQ (reference sequence). The CDR3 has 14 residues. V lost 1 base and J 7 bases, leaving 14 bases between the germline ends. This CDR3 is CASSLEGHGGEQYF. In DNA, the CDR3 is TGTGCCAGCAGCTTAGAGGGTCACGGCGGGGAGCAGTACTTC.

The rearrangement links TRBV18 to TRBJ2-7; D may be TRBD1 or TRBD2 (5 bases each). The CDR3 loop spans 14 amino acids. V lost 3 bases and J 0 bases, leaving 9 bases between the germline ends. Germline V CDR1 and CDR2: KGHSH, LQKENI. The CDR3 DNA sequence: TGTGCCAGCTCACCCGGGACGGTCTCCTACGAGCAGTACTTC. As protein: CASSPGTVSYEQYF. Using reference TRBV18 and TRBJ2-7 for the parts outside the CDR3, the full variable domain is NAGVMQNPRHLVRRRGQEARLRCSPMKGHSHVYWYRQLPEEGLKFMVYLQKENIIDESGMPKERFSAEFPKEGPSILRIQQVVRGDSAAYFCASSPGTVSYEQYFGPGTRLTVT.

This rearrangement joins TRBV19 to TRBJ2-5; D is possibly TRBD1 or TRBD2 (6 bases each). V lost 4 bases and J 2 bases, leaving 11 bases between the germline ends. Germline CDR1 reads LNHDA; CDR2 reads SQIVND (reference sequence). This CDR3 spans 14 amino acids. The CDR3 reads CASSRLGQQETQYF. The CDR3 nucleotides are TGTGCCAGTAGTAGACTAGGACAGCAAGAGACCCAGTACTTC.

This clone has a single count. The rearrangement joins TRBV4-1 to TRBJ2-7; TRBD2 aligns across 8 bases. Germline CDR1 MGHRA, CDR2 YSYEKL. V shed 4 bases, J shed 4 bases, and the junction held 9 bases outside the gene matches. This CDR3 has 15 amino acids. CDR3 nucleotides: TGCGCCAGCAGCCGTAGCGGGGCATTTGAGTACGAGCAGTACTTC. Translation: CASSRSGAFEYEQYF.

This chain uses TRBV9 with TRBJ2-2; D possibly matches TRBD1 or TRBD2 (5 bases each). The CDR3 has 15 residues. CDR1 SGDLS and CDR2 YYNGEE come from the germline V gene. V was cut by 6 bases and J by 4 bases, with 16 bases left in between. CDR3: CASNGDEAVTGELFF. The CDR3 region has the DNA TGTGCCAGCAATGGGGACGAAGCGGTCACCGGGGAGCTGTTTTTT.

The chain joins TRBV7-9 to TRBJ2-4, with a tentative D call TRBD2 (6 bases). The length of the CDR3 is 16 residues. The V end was cut by 5 bases, the J end by 1 base, with 15 bases between. Germline lookup yields CDR1 SEHNR and CDR2 FQNEAQ (reference sequence). The CDR3 coding sequence is TGTGCCAGCAGCATAGATCCGGGGGTTGCCAAAAACATTCAGTACTTC. Translating gives CASSIDPGVAKNIQYF.

Of note for this clone: No DNA is shown, since the ends of the CDR3 on it are uncertain; the CDR3 is the one TCRdb lists. This chain links TRBV29-1 with TRBJ2-7. The CDR3 extends over 13 residues, inclusive of both ends. CDR1 and CDR2 from the germline V gene are SQVTM and ANQGSEA. The chain's CDR3 is CSVGQGSQGGEYF.